This TCR beta chain emerged from a study of blood T cell repertoires in COVID-19. Across the study: Italy, Spain and the United States were the sources of the convalescent and acute COVID-19 samples. Sources were T cells, B-cell-depleted T cells, or PBMCs; the material itself was cDNA or gDNA.

CDR1 GTSNPN and CDR2 SVGIG come from the germline V gene (reference sequence). The CDR3 is 14 residues long. V gave up 1 base and J gave up 8 bases; unmatched junction bases: 6. How the authors handled the data: By means of reference gene primer amplification, nucleated cell counts were estimated. Libraries were prepared by immunoSEQ multiplex PCR; TCRdb keeps only in-frame clonotypes and omits some of them. The V and J calls and clone size are taken from that table; D and trimming were inferred from the DNA. The sample has some 9,200 clones, about 91% seen once. The sample taken for sequencing was peripheral blood. V usage is TRBV30 and J usage is TRBJ2-1; 9 positions agree with TRBD1. The source of this sequence is a woman aged 45-65 years with active COVID-19. The chain's CDR3 is CAWSGGQGGDEQFF. CDR3 DNA: TGTGCCTGGAGTGGGGGACAGGGAGGAGATGAGCAGTTCTTC.